This T cell receptor beta chain was captured by sequencing in a study of tissue T cells after allogeneic stem cell transplantation (dated by TCRdb to 2021 to 2024). For context, the study as a whole: The study profiled TCR beta repertoires in many tissues obtained from research autopsies of patients with and without GVHD, and also in mouse models of GVHD. The human arm was conducted as a prospective observational study, and neither blinding nor randomization was performed.

What the work shows at the level of the full study, not this receptor alone: In both patients and mice, only a limited portion of the TCR repertoire detected in tissues was captured by blood and spleen T cells. Within patients, how anatomically similar tissues were was a major factor shaping TCR repertoire composition, regardless of disease or transplant status. Sampling depth was acknowledged as a limitation, and the patient cohort was both small and clinically heterogeneous. Which tissue TCRs were alloreactive or antigen-specific was not determined in the study, and some clones might have been persisting host cells. Few T cell clones were found to be shared across patients, but shared repertoire signatures across patients were revealed in a tissue-specific fashion by motif-based clustering.

The sample's time point label, in plain terms: mouse harvest day 7 after allogeneic transplant. Each mouse graft, delivered by tail vein injection, combined 10^6 splenic CD5+ T cells with 10^7 T-cell-depleted bone marrow cells. A major MHC-mismatch B6 (H2b) into BALB/c (H2d) model was used to model mouse GVHD, and tissues were profiled at day 7 or 14. On day 7 or 14 post-transplant, mouse tissues and retro-orbital blood were harvested with separate sterile tools for each animal, and livers were flushed before harvest. Before genomic DNA isolation with the DNeasy Blood & Tissue Kit, mouse tissues were minced with razor blades in buffered saline. This clone showed up just a few times. No cognate antigen has been identified for it. Because the receptor is murine, the gene names and germline sequences shown are mouse ones. The read ends 1 residue shy of where the CDR3 ends; the end is completed using the germline J gene.

Library construction relied on the immunoSEQ multiplex PCR assay. Adaptive Biotechnologies performed the TCRbeta CDR3 sequencing at survey depth and reported CDR3 sequences, V/J genes, productive frequency and template counts. Amplification of TCR beta CDR3 regions started from genomic DNA instead of RNA. The paper's processing steps were these. Jensen-Shannon divergence served to quantify pairwise repertoire overlap between tissues, with 0 meaning identical and 1 meaning complete divergence. Tissues were grouped by single-linkage agglomerative hierarchical clustering of pairwise JSD values, and the clustering results were shown as dendrograms. All patient samples were analyzed with GLIPH2 using simulation_depth 1000, kmer_min_depth 3 and cdr3_length_cutoff 8, and only groups containing more than two unique CDR3s were kept. A standardized tissue-overlap score was calculated by extrapolating Jaccard GLIPH-group overlap across patients to a standard repertoire size of 1000 clones. Associations of diversity with clinical or experimental variables used linear mixed-effect models with tissue fixed effects and individual random effects. The immuneACCESS repertoire file appears here via TCRdb, limited to in-frame rearrangements. These files lack a portion of the clones; in checked studies, under half of the deficit traces to unresolved V genes, and the cause of the others is not known. The V and J calls and the clone size are those of that table, but D and trimming were determined from the DNA. The sample has roughly 9,500 clones on record, roughly 49% of them singletons. 7.1% of the sample comes from the top ten.

CDR1 SGHLS and CDR2 HYDKME were looked up in the germline V gene. Taken from cysteine to phenylalanine, the CDR3 has 14 residues. Only the CDR3 bases that were read are kept: 39 of them, in frame from base 1. Clipping removes 2 bases from V and 3 bases from J, with 2 as the unmatched junction base count. Sequenced sample: gut tissue. The sequence was obtained from a female BALB/c mouse given C57BL/6 T cells with graft-versus-host disease after an allogeneic hematopoietic cell transplant. The rearranged chain carries TRBV12-2 and TRBJ2-5, and 9 junction bases match TRBD2. The CDR3 region: CASSPGLGQDTQYF. The CDR3 DNA, read in part, is TGTGCCAGCTCTCCAGGACTGGGGCAAGACACCCAGTAC.